A single count supports the clone carrying this T cell receptor beta chain. CDR1 is ENHRY and CDR2 is SYGVKD in the germline V gene. Trimming removed 0 bases from V and 6 bases from J, with 4 bases in between. The CDR3 covers 12 residues. These data originate in a study of T cell responses to AZD1222 COVID-19 vaccine. Measured with immunoSEQ multiplex PCR; TCRdb has only the in-frame clones, and not every one. The sample comprises some 22,000 clones, approximately 86% of which are singletons, and 40% to 45% rests with the top ten. This chain uses TRBV10-3 with TRBJ2-3; D call uncertain. This clonotype originated in an adult in good health. Source: peripheral blood, taken on day 0 of AZD1222 vaccination. The chain's CDR3 is CAISESEDTQYF. CDR3 coding DNA: TGTGCCATCAGTGAGTCGGAGGATACGCAGTATTTT.